The clone carrying this T cell receptor (beta chain) showed up just once. Its antigen is as yet unknown. This sample is drawn from a study of T cell responses to AZD1222 COVID-19 vaccine. Using immunoSEQ multiplex PCR, the repertoire was profiled, and TCRdb retains in-frame clones only, with some absent. The table lists around 190,000 clones, roughly 92% of them singletons, with over 1% in the top ten. Whole-study findings and limits: Rises in breadth and depth of Spike-specific TCRs came after two AZD1222 doses.

The sample consisted of peripheral blood, taken on day 0 of AZD1222 vaccination. This TCR was sampled from an adult in good health.

The CDR3, as DNA: TGTGCCAGCAGCTTAACATCAGGGCGCAATCAGCCCCAGCATTTT. Amino acids: CASSLTSGRNQPQHF. The V call is TRBV11-2, the J call TRBJ1-5, with a possible D match to TRBD1 (5 bases). CDR3 size: 15 residues. V lost 2 bases, J lost 2 bases, and 10 bases lay in between. Germline values: CDR1 SGHAT, CDR2 FQNNGV.